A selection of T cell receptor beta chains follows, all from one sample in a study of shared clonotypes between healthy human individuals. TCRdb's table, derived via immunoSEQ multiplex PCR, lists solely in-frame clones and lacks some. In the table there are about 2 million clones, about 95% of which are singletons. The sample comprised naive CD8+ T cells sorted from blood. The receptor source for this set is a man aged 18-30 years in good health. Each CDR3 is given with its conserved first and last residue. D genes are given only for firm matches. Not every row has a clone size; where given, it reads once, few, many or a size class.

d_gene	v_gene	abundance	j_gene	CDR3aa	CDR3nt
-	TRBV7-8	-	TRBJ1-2	CASSLLQGPSAGYTF	TGTGCCAGCAGCTTATTGCAGGGCCCTTCCGCGGGCTACACCTTC
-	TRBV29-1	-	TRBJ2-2	CSVPRSNTGELFF	TGCAGCGTTCCTAGGAGTAACACCGGGGAGCTGTTTTTT
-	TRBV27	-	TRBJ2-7	CASKERHHSNTYEQYF	TGTGCCAGCAAAGAAAGACACCATTCTAATACCTACGAGCAGTACTTC
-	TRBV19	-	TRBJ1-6	CASKDGSSYNSPLHF	TGTGCCAGTAAGGACGGTAGCTCCTATAATTCACCCCTCCACTTT
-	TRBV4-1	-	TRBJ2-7	CASSQVAEGLSSYEQYF	TGCGCCAGCAGCCAAGTCGCCGAAGGGCTCAGCTCCTACGAGCAGTACTTC
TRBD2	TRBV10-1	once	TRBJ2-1	CASSDWSGGYNEQFF	TGCGCCAGCAGTGATTGGAGCGGGGGGTACAATGAGCAGTTCTTC
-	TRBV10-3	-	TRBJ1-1	CAISPDGDEAFF	TGTGCCATCAGTCCGGACGGAGATGAAGCTTTCTTT
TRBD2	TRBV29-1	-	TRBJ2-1	CSVGIAGGVNNEQFF	TGCAGCGTTGGGATAGCGGGGGGGGTTAACAATGAGCAGTTCTTC
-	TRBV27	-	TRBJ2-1	CASSVDEKQFF	TGTGCCAGCAGTGTGGACGAAAAGCAGTTCTTC
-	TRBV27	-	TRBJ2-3	CASSLLGPTDTQYF	TGTGCCAGCAGTTTATTAGGCCCAACAGATACGCAGTATTTT
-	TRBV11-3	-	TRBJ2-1	CASSLPGLGNEQFF	TGTGCCAGCAGCTTACCTGGGTTGGGTAATGAGCAGTTCTTC
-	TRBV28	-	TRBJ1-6	CASSSPEKNSPLHF	TGTGCCAGCAGTTCACCGGAAAAGAATTCACCCCTCCACTTT
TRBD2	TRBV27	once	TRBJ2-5	CASSALAGGPRETQYF	TGTGCCAGCAGTGCCTTAGCGGGGGGGCCTCGGGAGACCCAGTACTTC
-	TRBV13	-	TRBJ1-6	CASSLSSLSLHF	TGTGCCAGCAGCCTATCTAGTTTATCCCTCCACTTT
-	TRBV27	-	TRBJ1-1	CASSLLDANTEAFF	TGTGCCAGCAGTTTACTGGATGCGAACACTGAAGCTTTCTTT
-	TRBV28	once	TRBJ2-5	CASSLLEQETQYF	TGTGCCAGCAGTTTACTGGAACAAGAGACCCAGTACTTC
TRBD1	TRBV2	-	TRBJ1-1	CASSGQGAGIAEAFF	TGTGCCAGCAGCGGACAGGGGGCGGGGATCGCTGAAGCTTTCTTT
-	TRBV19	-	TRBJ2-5	CASTPVAGGETQYF	TGTGCCAGTACCCCCGTCGCTGGCGGAGAGACCCAGTACTTC
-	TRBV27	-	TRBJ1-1	CASSSTGQVNTEAFF	TGTGCCAGCAGTTCCACCGGGCAGGTAAACACTGAAGCTTTCTTT
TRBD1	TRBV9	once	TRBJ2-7	CASSAGQAYYEQYF	TGTGCCAGCAGCGCCGGACAGGCATACTACGAGCAGTACTTC
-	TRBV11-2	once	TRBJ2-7	CASSSDLRTESSYEQYF	TGTGCCAGCAGCTCAGACCTGAGGACAGAGAGCTCCTACGAGCAGTACTTC
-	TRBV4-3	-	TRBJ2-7	CASSQTRASIYNEQYF	TGCGCCAGCAGCCAGACAAGGGCTAGCATATACAACGAGCAGTACTTC
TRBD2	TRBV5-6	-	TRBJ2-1	CASTSTAGGLYEQFF	TGTGCCAGCACCTCTACAGCGGGGGGGCTTTATGAGCAGTTCTTC
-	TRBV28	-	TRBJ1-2	CASSFYGEGTGTF	TGTGCCAGCAGTTTTTACGGGGAGGGAACTGGGACCTTC
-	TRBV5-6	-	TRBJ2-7	CASSLGRGVPYEQYF	TGTGCCAGCAGCTTGGGAAGAGGGGTTCCTTACGAGCAGTACTTC
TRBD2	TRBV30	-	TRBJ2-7	CASRLAGDFEQYF	TGTGCCTCTAGACTAGCGGGAGATTTCGAGCAGTACTTC
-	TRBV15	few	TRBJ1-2	CATSRDAGVPAPFPF	TGTGCCACCAGCAGAGATGCCGGGGTCCCAGCCCCATTCCCATTC
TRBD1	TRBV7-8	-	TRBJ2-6	CASSLNFGQEGFGANVLTF	TGTGCCAGCAGCTTAAATTTTGGACAGGAAGGTTTCGGGGCCAACGTCCTGACTTTC
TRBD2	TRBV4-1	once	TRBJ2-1	CASSRLRGGPNEQFF	TGCGCCAGCAGCCGACTACGCGGGGGGCCTAATGAGCAGTTCTTC